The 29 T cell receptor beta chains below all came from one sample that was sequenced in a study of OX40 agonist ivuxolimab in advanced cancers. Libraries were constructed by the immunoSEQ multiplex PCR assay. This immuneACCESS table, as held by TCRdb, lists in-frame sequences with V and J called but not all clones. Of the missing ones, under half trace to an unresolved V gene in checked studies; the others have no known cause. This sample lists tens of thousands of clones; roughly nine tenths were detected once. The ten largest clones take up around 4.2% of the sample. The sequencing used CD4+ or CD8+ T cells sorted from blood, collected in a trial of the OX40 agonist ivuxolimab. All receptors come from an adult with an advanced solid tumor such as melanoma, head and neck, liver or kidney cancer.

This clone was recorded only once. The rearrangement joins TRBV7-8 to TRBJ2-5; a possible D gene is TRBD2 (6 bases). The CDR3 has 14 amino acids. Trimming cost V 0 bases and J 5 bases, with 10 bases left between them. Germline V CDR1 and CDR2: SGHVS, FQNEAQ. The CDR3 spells CASSLARGIETQYF. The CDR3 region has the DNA TGTGCCAGCAGCTTAGCGCGCGGGATTGAGACCCAGTACTTC.

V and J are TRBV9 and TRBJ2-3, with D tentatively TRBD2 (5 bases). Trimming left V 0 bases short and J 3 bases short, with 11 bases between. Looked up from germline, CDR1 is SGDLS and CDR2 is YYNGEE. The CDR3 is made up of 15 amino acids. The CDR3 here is CASSVAGGSTDTQYF. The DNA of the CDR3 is TGTGCCAGCAGCGTAGCTGGCGGGTCGACAGATACGCAGTATTTT.

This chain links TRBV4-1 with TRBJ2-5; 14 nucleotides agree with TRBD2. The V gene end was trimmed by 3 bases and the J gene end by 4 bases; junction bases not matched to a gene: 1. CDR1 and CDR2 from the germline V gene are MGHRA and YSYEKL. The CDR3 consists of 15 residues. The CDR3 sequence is CASSQTSGRAETQYF. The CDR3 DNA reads TGCGCCAGCAGCCAGACTAGCGGGAGGGCAGAGACCCAGTACTTC.

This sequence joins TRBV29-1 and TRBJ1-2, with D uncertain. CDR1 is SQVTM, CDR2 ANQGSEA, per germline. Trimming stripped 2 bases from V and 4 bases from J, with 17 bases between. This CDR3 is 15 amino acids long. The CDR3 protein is CSVELRHPGSYGYTF. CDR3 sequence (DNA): TGCAGCGTTGAATTACGGCACCCGGGAAGCTATGGCTACACCTTC.

In DNA, the CDR3 is TGTGCCAGCAGCTTAGCGCTGGGGGGAGTCAGGACAGATACGCAGTATTTT. It specifies CASSLALGGVRTDTQYF. V usage is TRBV7-9 and J usage is TRBJ2-3; D perhaps matches TRBD2 (6 bases). CDR1 is SEHNR and CDR2 is FQNEAQ in the germline V gene (reference sequence). V was clipped by 0 bases and J by 3 bases, with 16 bases between them. CDR3 size: 17 residues.

CDR3 sequence (DNA): TGTGCCATCACCGGGGTACCAACCCGGTCCCCCTATGGCTACACCTTC. As protein: CAITGVPTRSPYGYTF. The V call is TRBV10-3, the J call TRBJ1-2; D gene unclear. Germline loops: CDR1 ENHRY, CDR2 SYGVKD. Trimming pared 7 bases from V and 4 bases from J, leaving 22 bases between. The CDR3 runs 16 residues.

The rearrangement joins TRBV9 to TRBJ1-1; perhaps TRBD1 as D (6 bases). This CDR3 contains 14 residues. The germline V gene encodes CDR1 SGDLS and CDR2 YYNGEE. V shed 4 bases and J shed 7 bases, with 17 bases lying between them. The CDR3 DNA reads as TGTGCCAGCAGCCCCCGACGAGGGGGACGTGAAGCTTTCTTT. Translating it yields CASSPRRGGREAFF.

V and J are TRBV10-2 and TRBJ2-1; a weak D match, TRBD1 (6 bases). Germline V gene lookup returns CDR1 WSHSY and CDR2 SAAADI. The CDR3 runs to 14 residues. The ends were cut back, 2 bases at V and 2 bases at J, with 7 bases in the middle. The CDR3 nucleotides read TGCGCCAGCAGTGAGGGACAGACCTACAATGAGCAGTTCTTC. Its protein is CASSEGQTYNEQFF.

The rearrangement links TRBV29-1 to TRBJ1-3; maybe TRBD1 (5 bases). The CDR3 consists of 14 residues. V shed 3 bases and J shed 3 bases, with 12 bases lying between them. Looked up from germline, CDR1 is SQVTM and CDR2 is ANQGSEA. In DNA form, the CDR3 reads TGCAGCGTTGAGTCCAGGGAACTTGGAAACACCATATATTTT. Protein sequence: CSVESRELGNTIYF.

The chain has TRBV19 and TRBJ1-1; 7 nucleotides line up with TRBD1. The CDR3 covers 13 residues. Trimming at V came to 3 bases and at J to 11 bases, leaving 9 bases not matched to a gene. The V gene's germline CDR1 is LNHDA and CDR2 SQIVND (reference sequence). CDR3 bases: TGTGCCAGTAGTATTGTTGTACAGGGGCCTGCTTTCTTT. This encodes CASSIVVQGPAFF.

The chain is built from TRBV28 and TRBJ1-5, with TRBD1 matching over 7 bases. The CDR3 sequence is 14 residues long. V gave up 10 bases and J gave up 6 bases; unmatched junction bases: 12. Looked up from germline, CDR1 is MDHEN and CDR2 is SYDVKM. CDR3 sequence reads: CATAHQGVPQPQHF. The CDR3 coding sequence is TGTGCCACAGCACATCAGGGGGTCCCTCAGCCCCAGCATTTT. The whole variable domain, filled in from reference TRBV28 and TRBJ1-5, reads DVKVTQSSRYLVKRTGEKVFLECVQDMDHENMFWYRQDPGLGLRLIYFSYDVKMKEKGDIPEGYSVSREKKERFSLILESASTNQTSMYLCATAHQGVPQPQHFGDGTRLSIL.

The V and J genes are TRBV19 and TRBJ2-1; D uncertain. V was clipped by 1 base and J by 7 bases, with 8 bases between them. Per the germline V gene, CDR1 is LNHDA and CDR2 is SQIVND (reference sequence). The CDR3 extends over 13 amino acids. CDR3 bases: TGTGCCAGTAGTATAGCGACGGAAAATGAGCAGTTCTTC. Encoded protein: CASSIATENEQFF.

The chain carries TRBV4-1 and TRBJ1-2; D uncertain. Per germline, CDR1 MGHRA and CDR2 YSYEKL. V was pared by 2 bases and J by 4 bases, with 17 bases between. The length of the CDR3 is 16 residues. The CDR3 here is CASSQLSRASGYGYTF. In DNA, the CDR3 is TGCGCCAGCAGCCAACTCTCACGGGCCAGCGGCTATGGCTACACCTTC.

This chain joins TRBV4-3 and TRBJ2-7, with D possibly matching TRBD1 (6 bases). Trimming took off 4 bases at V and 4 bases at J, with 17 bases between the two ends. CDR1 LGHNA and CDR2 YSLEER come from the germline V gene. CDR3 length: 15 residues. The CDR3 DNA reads TGCGCCAGCAGCCCATACAGGGCCACAGGGTACGAGCAGTACTTC. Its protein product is CASSPYRATGYEQYF.

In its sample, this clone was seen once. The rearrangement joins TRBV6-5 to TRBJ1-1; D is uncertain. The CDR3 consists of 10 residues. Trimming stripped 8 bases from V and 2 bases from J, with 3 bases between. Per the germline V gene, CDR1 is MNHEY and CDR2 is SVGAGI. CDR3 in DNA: TGTGCCAGCGGAAACACTGAAGCTTTCTTT. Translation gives CASGNTEAFF.

The CDR3 DNA follows: TGCGCCAGCAGCCGCGGACAGGGGGAAAACAATGAGCAGTTCTTC. Protein: CASSRGQGENNEQFF. V is TRBV4-1 and J is TRBJ2-1, with 10 bases aligning to TRBD1. The V gene end was trimmed by 4 bases and the J gene end by 5 bases; junction bases not matched to a gene: 5. CDR3 length: 15 residues. CDR1 and CDR2 (germline): MGHRA, YSYEKL.

This chain's CDR3 is CAIRETSGRAYEQYF. The DNA of the CDR3 is TGTGCCATCAGGGAGACTAGCGGGAGGGCCTACGAGCAGTACTTC. The chain recombines TRBV10-3 with TRBJ2-7; 14 nucleotides line up with TRBD2. The CDR3 is 15 amino acids. Losses at the gene ends were 6 bases for V and 2 bases for J; bases not matched to a gene: 3. The germline V gene encodes CDR1 ENHRY and CDR2 SYGVKD.

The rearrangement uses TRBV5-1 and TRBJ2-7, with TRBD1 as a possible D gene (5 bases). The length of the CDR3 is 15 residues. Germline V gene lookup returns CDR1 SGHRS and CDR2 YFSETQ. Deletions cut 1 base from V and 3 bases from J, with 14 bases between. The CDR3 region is CASSLFAGSDYEQYF. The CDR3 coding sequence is TGCGCCAGCAGCTTGTTTGCAGGGTCGGACTACGAGCAGTACTTC.

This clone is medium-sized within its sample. The DNA for the CDR3 is TGTGCCAGCAGTTACGGGGCGGGGCTCTATGGCTACACCTTC. Translating gives CASSYGAGLYGYTF. This chain connects TRBV6-5 to TRBJ1-2; weak D call: TRBD1 (5 bases). From germline, CDR1 is MNHEY and CDR2 SVGAGI. The ends were cut back, 2 bases at V and 4 bases at J, with 11 bases in the middle. The CDR3 is 14 amino acids.

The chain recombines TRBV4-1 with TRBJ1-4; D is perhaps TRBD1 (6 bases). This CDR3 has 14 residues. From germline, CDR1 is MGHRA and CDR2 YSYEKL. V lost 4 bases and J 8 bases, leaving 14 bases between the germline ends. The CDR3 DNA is TGCGCCAGCAGCCCTACAGGGCCGGGGGAAAAACTGTTTTTT. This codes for CASSPTGPGEKLFF.

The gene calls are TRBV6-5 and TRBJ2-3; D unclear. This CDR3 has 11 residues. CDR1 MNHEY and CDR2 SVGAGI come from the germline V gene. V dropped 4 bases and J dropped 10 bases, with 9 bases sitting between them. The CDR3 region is CASSSLGSQYF. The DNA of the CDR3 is TGTGCCAGCAGTTCCCTAGGATCGCAGTATTTT.

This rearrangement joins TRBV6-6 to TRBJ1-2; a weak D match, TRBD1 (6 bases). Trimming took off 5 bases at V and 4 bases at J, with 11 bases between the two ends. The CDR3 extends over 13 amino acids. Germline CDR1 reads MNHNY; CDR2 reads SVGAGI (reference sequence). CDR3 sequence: CASSNGQFYGYTF. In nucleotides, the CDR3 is TGTGCCAGCAGTAACGGACAGTTCTATGGCTACACCTTC.

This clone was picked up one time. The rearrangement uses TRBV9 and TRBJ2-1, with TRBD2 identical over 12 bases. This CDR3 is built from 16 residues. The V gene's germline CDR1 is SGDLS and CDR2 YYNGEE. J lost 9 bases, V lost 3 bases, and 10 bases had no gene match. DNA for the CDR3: TGTGCCAGCAGCGCGACTAGCGGGAGTCAGTTGGGTGAGCAGTTCTTC. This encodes CASSATSGSQLGEQFF. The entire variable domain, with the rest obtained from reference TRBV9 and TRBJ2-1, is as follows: DSGVTQTPKHLITATGQRVTLRCSPRSGDLSVYWYQQSLDQGLQFLIQYYNGEERAKGNILERFSAQQFPDLHSELNLSSLELGDSALYFCASSATSGSQLGEQFFGPGTRLTVL.

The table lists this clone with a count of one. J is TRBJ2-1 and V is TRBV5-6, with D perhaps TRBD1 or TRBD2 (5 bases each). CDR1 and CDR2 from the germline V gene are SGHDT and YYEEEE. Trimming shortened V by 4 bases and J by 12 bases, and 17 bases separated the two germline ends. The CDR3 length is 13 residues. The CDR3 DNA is TGTGCCAGCAGCACCGGGACCTCCCGGGGGCAGTTCTTC. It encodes CASSTGTSRGQFF.

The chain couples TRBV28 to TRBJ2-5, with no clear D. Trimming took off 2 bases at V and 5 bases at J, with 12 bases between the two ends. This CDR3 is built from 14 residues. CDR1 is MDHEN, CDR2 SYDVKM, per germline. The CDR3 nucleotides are TGTGCCAGCAGTTTAGGCGAGACATCGGAGACCCAGTACTTC. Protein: CASSLGETSETQYF.

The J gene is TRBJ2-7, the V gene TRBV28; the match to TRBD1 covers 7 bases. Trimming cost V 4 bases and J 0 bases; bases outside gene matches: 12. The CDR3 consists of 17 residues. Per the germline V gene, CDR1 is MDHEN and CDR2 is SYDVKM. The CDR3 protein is CASSSVRSTGSSYEQYF. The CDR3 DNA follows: TGTGCCAGCAGTTCCGTTAGGTCGACAGGGAGCTCCTACGAGCAGTACTTC.

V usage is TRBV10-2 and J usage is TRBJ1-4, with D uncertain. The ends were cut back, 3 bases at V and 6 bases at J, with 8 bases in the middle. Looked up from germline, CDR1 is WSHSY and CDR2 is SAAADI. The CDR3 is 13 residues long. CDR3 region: CASSDWGHEKLFF. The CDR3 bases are TGCGCCAGCAGTGACTGGGGTCATGAAAAACTGTTTTTT.

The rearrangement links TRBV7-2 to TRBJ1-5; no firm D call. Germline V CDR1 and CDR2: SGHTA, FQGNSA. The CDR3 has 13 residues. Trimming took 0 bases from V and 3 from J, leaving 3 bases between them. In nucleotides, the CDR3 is TGTGCCAGCAGCTTAGCCCCCAATCAGCCCCAGCATTTT. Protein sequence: CASSLAPNQPQHF. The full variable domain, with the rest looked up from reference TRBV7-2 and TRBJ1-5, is GAGVSQSPSNKVTEKGKDVELRCDPISGHTALYWYRQSLGQGLEFLIYFQGNSAPDKSGLPSDRFSAERTGGSVSTLTIQRTQQEDSAVYLCASSLAPNQPQHFGDGTRLSIL.

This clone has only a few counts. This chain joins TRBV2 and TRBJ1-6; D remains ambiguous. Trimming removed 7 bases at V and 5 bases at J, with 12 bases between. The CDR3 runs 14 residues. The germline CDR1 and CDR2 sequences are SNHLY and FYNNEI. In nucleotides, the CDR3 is TGTGCCAGCATCGTAGGAGTTCATAATTCACCCCTCCACTTT. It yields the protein CASIVGVHNSPLHF. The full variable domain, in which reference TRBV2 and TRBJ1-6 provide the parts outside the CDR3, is EPEVTQTPSHQVTQMGQEVILRCVPISNHLYFYWYRQILGQKVEFLVSFYNNEISEKSEIFDDQFSVERPDGSNFTLKIRSTKLEDSAMYFCASIVGVHNSPLHFGNGTRLTVT.